The 25 T cell receptor beta chains in this list originate from one sample, sequenced in a study of technical replicates of blood from a handful of donors. Assay used: immunoSEQ multiplex PCR; TCRdb lists only in-frame clones, some missing. The repertoire holds about 62,000 clones, with roughly nine tenths as singletons. Material: PBMCs. These receptors were obtained from a human donor in good health. Some clones in this sample may be carry-over from other donors' samples.

CDR3 amino acids: CASMKTGQGAYEQYF. The CDR3 bases are TGTGCCAGTATGAAGACCGGACAGGGGGCTTACGAGCAGTACTTC. The chain joins TRBV6-1 to TRBJ2-7; 11 nucleotides align to TRBD1. The J segment lost 4 bases and the V segment lost 9 bases, leaving 11 bases of the junction unmatched. The length of the CDR3 is 15 residues. CDR1 is MNHNS, CDR2 SASEGT, per germline.

The chain is built from TRBV27 and TRBJ1-2; TRBD1 matches at 7 bases. V was clipped by 3 bases and J by 4 bases; unmatched bases: 5. Per the germline V gene, CDR1 is MNHEY and CDR2 is SMNVEV (reference sequence). This CDR3 comprises 14 residues. CDR3 sequence: CASSLDGTVYGYTF. CDR3 sequence (DNA): TGTGCCAGCAGTTTGGATGGGACAGTCTATGGCTACACCTTC.

The rearrangement uses TRBV5-1 and TRBJ1-2; tentative D call: TRBD1 (6 bases). The germline V gene has CDR1 SGHRS and CDR2 YFSETQ. V lost 0 bases and J 6 bases, leaving 9 bases between the germline ends. The CDR3 sequence is 13 residues long. The CDR3 loop is CASSLVGADGYTF. Written as DNA, the CDR3 is TGCGCCAGCAGCTTGGTGGGGGCTGATGGCTACACCTTC.

V usage is TRBV2 and J usage is TRBJ2-6; 8 nucleotides align to TRBD2. Germline trimming cut 6 bases from V and 4 bases from J; bases unmatched to any gene: 2. Per the germline V gene, CDR1 is SNHLY and CDR2 is FYNNEI. The CDR3 has 14 residues. This CDR3 reads CASRGLGGANVLTF. In nucleotides, the CDR3 is TGTGCCAGCAGGGGACTAGGGGGGGCCAACGTCCTGACTTTC.

The chain is built from TRBV30 and TRBJ2-2; 11 bases map to TRBD1. Per the germline V gene, CDR1 is GTSNPN and CDR2 is SVGIG (reference sequence). Trimming removed 4 bases from V and 4 bases from J; junction bases left unmatched: 8. This CDR3 comprises 16 residues. The CDR3 sequence is CAWTRPGQGVTGELFF. CDR3 DNA sequence: TGTGCCTGGACACGACCGGGACAGGGGGTCACCGGGGAGCTGTTTTTT.

The genes are TRBV11-2 and TRBJ1-1; D uncertain. The V end lost 5 bases, the J end lost 3 bases, and 13 bases lay between the germline ends. The CDR3 extends over 14 amino acids. Germline V gene data show CDR1 as SGHAT and CDR2 as FQNNGV. CDR3: CASSAVGRYTEAFF. CDR3 coding DNA: TGTGCCAGCAGCGCGGTGGGGAGGTACACTGAAGCTTTCTTT.

This sequence joins TRBV7-9 and TRBJ1-4; no clear D gene. The length of the CDR3 is 14 residues. V was shortened by 7 bases and J by 8 bases, with 17 bases between the two germline ends. Germline values: CDR1 SEHNR, CDR2 FQNEAQ (reference sequence). The CDR3, as DNA: TGTGCCAGCACGCCGCGGGAGCATTACGAAAAACTGTTTTTT. This codes for CASTPREHYEKLFF.

The chain couples TRBV7-2 to TRBJ1-1, with D unresolved. This CDR3 is 13 amino acids long. Trimming took off 2 bases at V and 2 bases at J, with 6 bases between the two ends. The germline V gene has CDR1 SGHTA and CDR2 FQGNSA. The CDR3 sequence: CASSLRANTEAFF. In DNA, the CDR3 is TGTGCCAGCAGCTTAAGAGCTAACACTGAAGCTTTCTTT.

The CDR3 DNA is TGTGCCAGCAGTTACGACAGCCCCTCCTATAATTCACCCCTCCACTTT. It specifies CASSYDSPSYNSPLHF. The genes are TRBV6-5 and TRBJ1-6; weak D call: TRBD1 (5 bases). CDR1 is MNHEY and CDR2 is SVGAGI in the germline V gene. This CDR3 spans 16 amino acids. V shed 2 bases and J shed 0 bases, with 8 bases lying between them.

J is TRBJ2-1 and V is TRBV5-1; 7 bases agree with TRBD2. The CDR3 extends over 16 amino acids. J gave up 5 bases and V 3 bases, and 11 bases lay outside the gene matches. Germline V gives CDR1 SGHRS, CDR2 YFSETQ. The CDR3 reads CASSSVRSGTNNEQFF. The DNA of the CDR3 is TGCGCCAGCAGCTCCGTTCGGAGCGGGACGAACAATGAGCAGTTCTTC.

V is TRBV5-1 and J is TRBJ2-3, with D possibly TRBD2 on 7 matching bases. V lost 3 bases to trimming and J lost 2 bases, with 16 bases between them. This CDR3 region has 16 residues. The germline V gene has CDR1 SGHRS and CDR2 YFSETQ. The CDR3 here is CASSWWGGRFTDTQYF. CDR3 sequence (DNA): TGCGCCAGCAGCTGGTGGGGGGGGCGTTTCACAGATACGCAGTATTTT.

The chain uses TRBV29-1 and TRBJ2-3; D possibly corresponds to TRBD2 (6 bases). V lost 3 bases and J 0 bases, leaving 7 bases between the germline ends. The CDR3 is 13 residues long. Germline lookup yields CDR1 SQVTM and CDR2 ANQGSEA. This chain's CDR3 is CSVEEGSTDTQYF. In DNA, the CDR3 is TGCAGCGTTGAGGAGGGGAGCACAGATACGCAGTATTTT.

The chain is built from TRBV29-1 and TRBJ2-7; TRBD1 matches at 7 bases. V was pared by 7 bases and J by 3 bases, with 6 bases of the junction left unmatched. Looked up from germline, CDR1 is SQVTM and CDR2 is ANQGSEA. The CDR3 covers 12 residues. Written as DNA, the CDR3 is TGCAGCGCCAGACAGGGAAACTACGAGCAGTACTTC. It encodes CSARQGNYEQYF.

The chain links TRBV7-3 to TRBJ2-1, with D perhaps matching TRBD2 (6 bases). The ends were cut back, 5 bases at V and 0 bases at J, with 8 bases in the middle. Germline CDR1 and CDR2: SGHTA and FQGTGA. This CDR3 has 14 amino acids. The CDR3 DNA is TGTGCCAGCAGCCGGGGAGGCTCCTACAATGAGCAGTTCTTC. It translates to CASSRGGSYNEQFF.

This sequence joins TRBV12-2 and TRBJ2-7; TRBD2 is taken as the D call from the table, unchecked against the DNA. TRBV12-2 is termed a pseudogene. This CDR3 is built from 18 residues. The CDR3 spells CASRNGTSDPLVGYEQYF. The CDR3, as DNA: TGTGCAAGTCGCAACGGGACTAGCGATCCCTTAGTTGGCTACGAGCAGTACTTC.

The V and J genes are TRBV15 and TRBJ2-7; 10 positions agree with TRBD2. Germline V lookup: CDR1 LNHNV, CDR2 YYDKDF (reference sequence). V lost 3 bases, J lost 2 bases, and 7 bases stayed unmatched. This CDR3 is 16 amino acids long. The DNA for the CDR3 is TGTGCCACCAGCAGGGTAGCGGGGGGTATGACCTACGAGCAGTACTTC. This encodes CATSRVAGGMTYEQYF.

The chain joins TRBV18 to TRBJ2-7; 11 positions agree with TRBD2. The CDR3 extends over 14 amino acids. Trimming at V came to 3 bases and at J to 6 bases, leaving 4 bases not matched to a gene. Germline V lookup: CDR1 KGHSH, CDR2 LQKENI. The CDR3 is CASSPSSGRGEQYF. As DNA, the CDR3 is TGTGCCAGCTCACCGAGTAGCGGGAGGGGCGAGCAGTACTTC.

V and J are TRBV7-9 and TRBJ2-1, with 8 positions matching TRBD2. The CDR3 runs to 14 residues. From germline, CDR1 is SEHNR and CDR2 FQNEAQ (reference sequence). After removal of 7 bases from V and 3 bases from J, the junction contained 5 bases not matched to a gene. The CDR3 DNA follows: TGTGCCAGCACCCGACTAGCGCACTACAATGAGCAGTTCTTC. Protein product: CASTRLAHYNEQFF.

This rearrangement joins TRBV18 to TRBJ2-7; weak D call: TRBD1 (5 bases). The CDR3 is made up of 13 amino acids. The V end was cut by 5 bases, the J end by 7 bases, with 15 bases between. CDR1 is KGHSH and CDR2 is LQKENI in the germline V gene. The CDR3 protein is CASSRGQEGEQYF. The CDR3 region has the DNA TGTGCCAGCTCAAGGGGTCAAGAAGGTGAGCAGTACTTC.

The chain couples TRBV29-1 to TRBJ1-1; 9 bases are a match to TRBD1. Germline CDR1 SQVTM, CDR2 ANQGSEA. V lost 6 bases to trimming and J lost 4 bases; unmatched junction nucleotides: 3. The CDR3 totals 12 residues. The CDR3 coding sequence is TGCAGCGTGTGGGACAGGGTCACTGAAGCTTTCTTT. The encoded protein is CSVWDRVTEAFF.

The V call is TRBV11-3, the J call TRBJ2-7; 12 nucleotides match TRBD2. V gave up 6 bases and J gave up 0 bases; unmatched junction bases: 15. Germline assignment: CDR1 SGHNT and CDR2 YENEEA. This CDR3 contains 19 residues. Written as DNA, the CDR3 is TGTGCCAGCAGTCGTAGGGGGGGACTAGCGGGTTTAAGCTCCTACGAGCAGTACTTC. This sequence encodes CASSRRGGLAGLSSYEQYF.

The gene calls are TRBV7-2 and TRBJ2-3, with TRBD2 matching 13 bases. V shed 4 bases and J 2 bases; nucleotides not matched to a gene: 3. Germline lookup yields CDR1 SGHTA and CDR2 FQGNSA. The CDR3 is 16 residues long. The CDR3 coding sequence is TGTGCCAGCAGCTCGGGACTAGCGGGAATCACAGATACGCAGTATTTT. Protein: CASSSGLAGITDTQYF.

Written as DNA, the CDR3 is TGTGCCAGCACCCCGACAGGTACCACCGGGGAGCTGTTTTTT. Translating gives CASTPTGTTGELFF. The V call is TRBV6-1, the J call TRBJ2-2; D is possibly TRBD1 (6 bases). V was cut by 7 bases and J by 4 bases, with 13 bases left in between. Germline CDR1 MNHNS, CDR2 SASEGT. The CDR3 extends over 14 amino acids.

V gene TRBV18 combines with J gene TRBJ1-6; 7 bases agree with TRBD1. Germline CDR1 and CDR2: KGHSH and LQKENI. V lost 3 bases to trimming and J lost 5 bases; unmatched junction nucleotides: 4. This CDR3 has 15 residues. CDR3 in DNA: TGTGCCAGCTCACCCGGGGGACAGCATAATTCACCCCTCCACTTT. Amino acid sequence: CASSPGGQHNSPLHF.

J is TRBJ2-7 and V is TRBV4-1; the D gene is possibly TRBD1 (5 bases). Deletions cut 3 bases from V and 5 bases from J, with 23 bases between. Germline lookup yields CDR1 MGHRA and CDR2 YSYEKL. The length of the CDR3 is 17 residues. CDR3 DNA: TGCGCCAGCAGCCACCCCATAGGGGCGGACCGGGCCCACGAGCAGTACTTC. This sequence encodes CASSHPIGADRAHEQYF.